Listed below are T cell receptor beta chains from one sample, sequenced in a study of regulatory T cells in long-lasting Graves disease. Each CDR3 protein gets one entry after TCRdb re-called the multiplex PCR reads with MiXCR. This sample has over 650,000 distinct CDR3 sequences, with 25% to 35% found just once. Specimen: peripheral blood mononuclear cells (PBMCs), collected when the disease was refractory, from a patient treated with antithyroid drugs. Receptor source: a female donor with Graves disease. Each CDR3 is given with its conserved first and last residue. A D gene is named only where the DNA matches it firmly. Some rows mark clone size as missing; the rest say once, few, many or name a class of expanded clone.

d_gene,j_gene,v_gene,abundance,CDR3aa,CDR3nt
-,TRBJ1-1,TRBV20-1,-,CSARGYVPGRNDEAFF,TGCAGTGCTAGAGGCTATGTGCCAGGGAGAAACGACGAAGCTTTCTTT
TRBD1,TRBJ1-2,TRBV2,many,CASFTGGGGIYGYTF,TGTGCCAGCTTTACAGGGGGAGGGGGAATTTATGGCTACACCTTC
TRBD1,TRBJ1-2,TRBV29-1,few,CSVEEPAGGRPYTF,TGCAGCGTTGAAGAACCGGCAGGGGGCCGTCCATACACCTTC
TRBD1,TRBJ2-7,TRBV30,few,CAWSVLGQGSYEQYF,TGTGCCTGGAGTGTACTGGGACAGGGCTCCTACGAGCAGTACTTC
TRBD1,TRBJ1-1,TRBV3-1,many,CASSRYTGALNTEAFF,TGTGCCAGCAGCCGGTATACAGGGGCCCTGAACACTGAAGCTTTCTTT
-,TRBJ2-1,TRBV27,few,CASRGRSSYNEQFF,TGTGCCAGCAGGGGGAGGAGCTCCTACAATGAGCAGTTCTTC
-,TRBJ2-7,TRBV10-3,-,CASYSPGYEQYF,TGTGCCAGCTACAGTCCTGGGTACGAGCAGTACTTC
-,TRBJ2-7,TRBV15,few,CATSRLTQYKPQGSYEQYF,TGTGCCACCAGCAGGCTAACACAATACAAGCCTCAGGGATCTTACGAGCAGTACTTC
TRBD2,TRBJ2-5,TRBV2,-,CASSEALAGGDKETQYF,TGTGCCAGCAGTGAGGCACTAGCGGGAGGGGACAAAGAGACCCAGTACTTC
-,TRBJ2-7,TRBV30,few,CAWSGGIPTYF,TGTGCCTGGAGTGGCGGAATTCCGACTTACTTC
-,TRBJ1-2,TRBV28,many,CASRSFLGYTF,TGTGCCAGCCGGAGCTTCTTGGGCTACACCTTC
TRBD1,TRBJ1-5,TRBV27,-,CASSSPGQNQPQHF,TGTGCCAGCAGTTCCCCGGGACAGAATCAGCCCCAGCATTTT
-,TRBJ2-7,TRBV4-1,-,CASSLRWGSPIPYEQYF,TGCGCCAGCAGCCTACGGTGGGGCAGTCCAATTCCGTACGAGCAGTACTTC
TRBD1,TRBJ1-1,TRBV6-4,-,CASGRDRTIRNTEAFF,TGTGCCAGCGGCCGGGACAGGACTATAAGGAACACTGAAGCTTTCTTT
-,TRBJ1-6,TRBV6-2/TRBV6-3,few,CASSYSRQSNSPLHF,TGTGCCAGCAGTTACTCGAGACAGAGTAATTCACCCCTCCACTTT
TRBD1,TRBJ2-4,TRBV19,-,CASSTGTGIAKNIQYF,TGTGCCAGTAGTACGGGGACAGGTATAGCCAAAAACATTCAGTACTTC
TRBD2,TRBJ2-7,TRBV20-1,-,CSAHSGQREAYEQYF,TGCAGTGCTCACAGTGGCCAGCGGGAGGCCTACGAGCAGTACTTC
TRBD1,TRBJ1-5,TRBV12-3/TRBV12-4,many,CASSFMDRGQPQHF,TGTGCCAGCAGTTTCATGGACAGGGGTCAGCCCCAGCATTTT
TRBD1,TRBJ1-4,TRBV5-1,-,CASSFSTGALREKLFF,TGCGCCAGCAGCTTTTCTACAGGGGCGCTAAGAGAAAAACTGTTTTTT
TRBD1,TRBJ2-5,TRBV3-1,-,CASSQGTGVGGQETQYF,TGTGCCAGCAGCCAAGGGACAGGGGTCGGGGGGCAAGAGACCCAGTACTTC
-,TRBJ1-2,TRBV7-2,few,CASSLAGRGGGYTF,TGTGCCAGCAGCTTAGCAGGCAGGGGAGGTGGCTACACCTTC
-,TRBJ2-7,TRBV7-2,few,CASSLGSSRYF,TGTGCCAGCAGCTTAGGTAGCTCGAGGTACTTC
-,TRBJ1-1,TRBV30,-,CAWSPSRDTEAFF,TGTGCCTGGAGTCCATCCCGTGACACTGAAGCTTTCTTT
-,TRBJ2-5,TRBV6-1,-,CASSPLWGAETQYF,TGTGCCAGCAGCCCCCTATGGGGGGCTGAGACCCAGTACTTC
-,TRBJ1-5,TRBV19,few,CASSWVSNQPQHF,TGTGCCAGTAGTTGGGTTAGCAATCAGCCCCAGCATTTT
TRBD1,TRBJ1-5,TRBV15,-,CATSRGAGQVYSNQPQHF,TGTGCCACCAGCAGAGGTGCGGGACAGGTCTATAGCAATCAGCCCCAGCATTTT
TRBD1,TRBJ2-7,TRBV28,many,CASSWGQGSSYEQYF,TGTGCCAGCAGTTGGGGACAGGGCTCATCCTACGAGCAGTACTTC
TRBD1,TRBJ1-2,TRBV7-3,-,CASSNGQGGYTF,TGTGCCAGCAGCAACGGACAGGGAGGCTACACCTTC
TRBD1,TRBJ1-5,TRBV20-1,-,CSARGQGSSQPQHF,TGCAGTGCTAGGGGACAGGGGTCCAGTCAGCCCCAGCATTTT
TRBD1,TRBJ2-2,TRBV2,many,CASSENRGGELFF,TGTGCCAGCAGTGAGAACAGGGGTGGGGAGCTGTTTTTT
TRBD2,TRBJ2-7,TRBV12-5,-,CASGLPALPGLAASGEQYF,TGTGCTAGTGGTCTTCCCGCTCTCCCGGGACTAGCGGCTTCGGGGGAGCAGTACTTC
-,TRBJ2-4,TRBV10-1,-,CASSESGVENIQYF,TGCGCCAGCAGTGAGTCGGGGGTGGAAAACATTCAGTACTTC
TRBD1,TRBJ2-7,TRBV20-1,few,CSASAGTGRPYEQYF,TGCAGTGCTAGTGCCGGGACAGGGAGACCTTACGAGCAGTACTTC
TRBD1,TRBJ1-5,TRBV27,-,CASSQDRARAQHF,TGTGCCAGCAGTCAGGACAGGGCGCGGGCCCAGCATTTT
-,TRBJ1-5,TRBV19,once,CASSRQAGNQPQHF,TGTGCCAGTAGCCGACAGGCAGGCAATCAGCCCCAGCATTTT
TRBD2,TRBJ2-7,TRBV10-3,-,CAISEPLAGDTYEQYF,TGTGCCATCAGTGAGCCGTTAGCGGGAGATACCTACGAGCAGTACTTC
-,TRBJ1-1,TRBV24-1,-,CTTSRGTEAFF,TGTACCACCAGCAGGGGCACTGAAGCTTTCTTT
-,TRBJ2-7,TRBV19,once,CASSIGPFCHEQYF,TGTGCCAGTAGTATAGGACCTTTCTGCCACGAGCAGTACTTC
-,TRBJ1-1,TRBV28,few,CASSWDTDTMNTEAFF,TGTGCCAGCAGTTGGGACACAGATACCATGAACACTGAAGCTTTCTTT
TRBD1,TRBJ1-6,TRBV12-3/TRBV12-4,few,CASSPTGASSPLHF,TGTGCCAGCAGCCCGACAGGGGCCAGTTCACCCCTCCACTTT
-,TRBJ1-4,TRBV12-3/TRBV12-4,many,CASSFAGTNEKLFF,TGTGCCAGCAGTTTCGCAGGGACTAATGAAAAACTGTTTTTT
-,TRBJ1-2,TRBV19,-,CASSSVGAGSYGYTF,TGTGCCAGTAGTTCCGTCGGGGCAGGGAGCTATGGCTACACCTTC
TRBD1,TRBJ1-2,TRBV9,-,CASTPRTGENYGYTF,TGTGCCAGCACCCCCAGGACAGGAGAGAACTATGGCTACACCTTC
-,TRBJ2-7,TRBV25-1,-,CASSESGTEYEQYF,TGTGCCAGCAGTGAGAGTGGGACGGAGTACGAGCAGTACTTC
-,TRBJ1-1,TRBV7-9,few,CASSLVPNRVTEAFF,TGTGCCAGCAGCTTAGTACCGAACAGGGTCACTGAAGCTTTCTTT
TRBD2,TRBJ2-2,TRBV7-9,-,CASSALAATGELFF,TGTGCCAGCAGCGCACTAGCGGCCACCGGGGAGCTGTTTTTT
-,TRBJ2-5,TRBV3-1,-,CASSQEAGQYQETQYF,TGTGCCAGCAGCCAAGAGGCGGGCCAGTACCAAGAGACCCAGTACTTC
-,TRBJ1-1,TRBV5-1,once,CASSVSGPPFGAFF,TGCGCCAGCAGCGTCTCCGGGCCCCCGTTCGGAGCTTTCTTT
-,TRBJ2-7,TRBV6-5,-,CASSYRGEVYEQYF,TGTGCCAGCAGTTACAGGGGGGAAGTTTACGAGCAGTACTTC
-,TRBJ1-1,TRBV28,few,CASSRDRMSDTEAFF,TGTGCCAGCAGTAGAGACAGGATGTCTGACACTGAAGCTTTCTTT
TRBD1,TRBJ1-2,TRBV7-3,-,CASSPGGGGLYGYTF,TGTGCCAGCAGTCCAGGGGGCGGGGGATTGTATGGCTACACCTTC
-,TRBJ2-3,TRBV30,-,CAWSVLAQSQYF,TGTGCCTGGAGTGTCTTGGCTCAATCGCAGTATTTT
TRBD1,TRBJ2-2,TRBV6-4,many,CASSDGTGDTGELFF,TGTGCCAGCAGTGACGGGACAGGGGACACCGGGGAGCTGTTTTTT